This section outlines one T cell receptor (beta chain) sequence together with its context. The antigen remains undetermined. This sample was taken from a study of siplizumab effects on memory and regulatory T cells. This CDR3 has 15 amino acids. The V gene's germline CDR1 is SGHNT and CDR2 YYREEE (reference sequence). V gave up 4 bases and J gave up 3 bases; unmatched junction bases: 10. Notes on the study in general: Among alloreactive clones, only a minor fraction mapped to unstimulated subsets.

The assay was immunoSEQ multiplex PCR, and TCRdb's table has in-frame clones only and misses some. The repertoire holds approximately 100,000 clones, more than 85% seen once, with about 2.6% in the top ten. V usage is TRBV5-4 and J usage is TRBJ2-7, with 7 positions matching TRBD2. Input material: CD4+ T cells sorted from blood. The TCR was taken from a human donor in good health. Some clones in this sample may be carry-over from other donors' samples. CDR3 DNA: TGTGCCAGCAGCCAACTTGATCGGACTAGCTACGAGCAGTACTTC. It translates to CASSQLDRTSYEQYF.